The source of this T cell receptor beta chain is a study of cytomegalovirus exposure and HLA in healthy donors. Study observations and caveats: Testing in vitro showed a few CMV-associated chains specific for CMV antigens.

This CDR3 has 15 amino acids. Unmatched junction bases numbered 8, after V lost 1 base and J lost 3 bases. Per the germline V gene, CDR1 is GTSNPN and CDR2 is SVGIG (reference sequence). The repertoire was sequenced with immunoSEQ multiplex PCR; TCRdb's copy has only in-frame clones and lacks some. The sample holds about 110,000 clones; approximately 96% are singletons and the top ten take roughly 0.67%. Points on this clone: The antigen remains undetermined.

The source is a woman aged 18-29 years in good health and CMV-seronegative. Sequencing was done on a sample of PBMCs. V and J are TRBV30 and TRBJ1-1, with TRBD1 matching over 7 bases. CDR3 in amino acids: CAWSDPRQGHTEAFF. CDR3 sequence (DNA): TGTGCCTGGAGTGACCCGAGACAGGGCCACACTGAAGCTTTCTTT.